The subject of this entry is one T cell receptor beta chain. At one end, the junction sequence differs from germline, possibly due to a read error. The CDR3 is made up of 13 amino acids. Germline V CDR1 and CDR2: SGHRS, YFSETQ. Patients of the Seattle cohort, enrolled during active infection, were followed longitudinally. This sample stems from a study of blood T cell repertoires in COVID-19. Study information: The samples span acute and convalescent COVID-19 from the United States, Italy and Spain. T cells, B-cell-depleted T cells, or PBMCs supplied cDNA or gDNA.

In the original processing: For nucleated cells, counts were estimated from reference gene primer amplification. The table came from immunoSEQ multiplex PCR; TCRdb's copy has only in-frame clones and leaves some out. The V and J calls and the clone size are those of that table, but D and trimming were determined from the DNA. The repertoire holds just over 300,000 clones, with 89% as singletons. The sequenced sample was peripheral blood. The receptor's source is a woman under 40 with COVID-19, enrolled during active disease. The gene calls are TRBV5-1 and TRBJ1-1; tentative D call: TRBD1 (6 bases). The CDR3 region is CASSLGQDTKALF. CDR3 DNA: TGCGCCAGCAGCTTGGGACAGGACACTAAAGCTCTCTTT.